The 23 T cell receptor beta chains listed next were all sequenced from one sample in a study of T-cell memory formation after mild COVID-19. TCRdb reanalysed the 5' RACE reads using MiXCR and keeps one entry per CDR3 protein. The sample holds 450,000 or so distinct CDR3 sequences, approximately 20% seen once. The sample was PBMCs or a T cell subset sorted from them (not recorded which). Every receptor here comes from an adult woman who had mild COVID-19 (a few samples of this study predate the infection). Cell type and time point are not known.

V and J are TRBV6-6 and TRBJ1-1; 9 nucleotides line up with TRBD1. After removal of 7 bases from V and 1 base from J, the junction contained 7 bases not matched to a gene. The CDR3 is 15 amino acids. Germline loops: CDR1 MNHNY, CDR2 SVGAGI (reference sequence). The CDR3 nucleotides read TGTGCCAGCATCCTGGGACAGGGACGGAACACTGAAGCTTTCTTT. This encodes CASILGQGRNTEAFF.

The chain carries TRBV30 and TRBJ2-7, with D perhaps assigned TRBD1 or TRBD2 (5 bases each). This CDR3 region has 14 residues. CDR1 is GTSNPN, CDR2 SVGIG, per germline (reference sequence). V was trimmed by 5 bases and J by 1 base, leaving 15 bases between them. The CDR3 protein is CAWSLGVGSYEQYF. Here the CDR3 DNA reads TGTGCCTGGTCACTGGGGGTGGGTTCCTACGAGCAGTACTTC.

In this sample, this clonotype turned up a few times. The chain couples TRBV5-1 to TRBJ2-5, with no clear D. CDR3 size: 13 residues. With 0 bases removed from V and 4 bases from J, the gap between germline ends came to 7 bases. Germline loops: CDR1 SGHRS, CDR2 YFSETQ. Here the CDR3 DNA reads TGCGCCAGCAGCTTGGAATTCCGAGAGACCCAGTACTTC. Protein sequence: CASSLEFRETQYF.

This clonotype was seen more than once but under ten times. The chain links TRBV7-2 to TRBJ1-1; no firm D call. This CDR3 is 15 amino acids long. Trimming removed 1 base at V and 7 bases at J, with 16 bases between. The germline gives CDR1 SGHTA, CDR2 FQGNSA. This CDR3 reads CASSLGFRADYEAFF. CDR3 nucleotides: TGTGCCAGCAGCTTAGGGTTTAGGGCAGATTATGAAGCTTTCTTT.

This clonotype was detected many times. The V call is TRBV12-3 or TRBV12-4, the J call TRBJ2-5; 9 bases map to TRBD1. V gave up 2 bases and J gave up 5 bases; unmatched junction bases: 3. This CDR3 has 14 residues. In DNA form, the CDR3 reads TGTGCCAGCAGTTTAACAGGGGGCGTCGAGACCCAGTACTTC. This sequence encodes CASSLTGGVETQYF.

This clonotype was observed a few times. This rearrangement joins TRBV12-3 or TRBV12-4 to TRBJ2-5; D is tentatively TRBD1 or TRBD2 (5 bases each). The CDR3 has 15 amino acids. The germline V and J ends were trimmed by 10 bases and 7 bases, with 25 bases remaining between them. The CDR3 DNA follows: TGTGCCACTACTCACCGAGGGGATCGACCGGGGACCCAGTACTTC. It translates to CATTHRGDRPGTQYF.

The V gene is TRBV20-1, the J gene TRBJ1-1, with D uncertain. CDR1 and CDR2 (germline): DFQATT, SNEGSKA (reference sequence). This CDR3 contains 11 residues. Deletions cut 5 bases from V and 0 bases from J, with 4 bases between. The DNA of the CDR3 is TGCAGTGCTCCAATGAACACTGAAGCTTTCTTT. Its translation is CSAPMNTEAFF.

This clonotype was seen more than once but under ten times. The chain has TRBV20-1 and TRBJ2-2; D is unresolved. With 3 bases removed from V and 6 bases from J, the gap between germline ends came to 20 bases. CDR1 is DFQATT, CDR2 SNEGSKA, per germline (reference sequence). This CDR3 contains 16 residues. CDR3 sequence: CSASKVQEKVAGELFF. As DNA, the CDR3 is TGCAGTGCTAGTAAAGTCCAGGAGAAAGTGGCCGGGGAGCTGTTTTTT.

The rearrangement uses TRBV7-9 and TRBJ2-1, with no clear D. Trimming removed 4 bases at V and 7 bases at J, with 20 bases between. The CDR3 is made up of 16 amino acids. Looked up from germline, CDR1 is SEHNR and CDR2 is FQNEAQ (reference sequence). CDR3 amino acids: CASSSYTSQFRNEQFF. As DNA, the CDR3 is TGTGCCAGCAGCTCCTACACCTCCCAGTTTAGAAATGAGCAGTTCTTC.

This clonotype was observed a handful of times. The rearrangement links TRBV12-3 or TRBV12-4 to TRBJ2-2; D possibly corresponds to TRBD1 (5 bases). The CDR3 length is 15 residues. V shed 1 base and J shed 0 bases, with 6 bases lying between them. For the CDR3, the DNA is TGTGCCAGCAGTTTAGGGACATCGAACACCGGGGAGCTGTTTTTT. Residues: CASSLGTSNTGELFF.

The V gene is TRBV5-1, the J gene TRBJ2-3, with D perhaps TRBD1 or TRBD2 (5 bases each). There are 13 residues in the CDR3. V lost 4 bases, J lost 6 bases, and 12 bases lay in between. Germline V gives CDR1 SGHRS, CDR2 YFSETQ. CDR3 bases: TGCGCCAGCAGCGTAGGGACCCGGGATACGCAGTATTTT. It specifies CASSVGTRDTQYF.

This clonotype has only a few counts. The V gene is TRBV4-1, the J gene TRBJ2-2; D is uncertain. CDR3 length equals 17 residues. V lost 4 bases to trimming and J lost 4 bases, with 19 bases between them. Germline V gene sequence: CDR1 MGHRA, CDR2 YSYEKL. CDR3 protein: CASSPISPLAPTGELFF. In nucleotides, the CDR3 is TGCGCCAGCAGCCCCATATCCCCCCTCGCACCCACCGGGGAGCTGTTTTTT.

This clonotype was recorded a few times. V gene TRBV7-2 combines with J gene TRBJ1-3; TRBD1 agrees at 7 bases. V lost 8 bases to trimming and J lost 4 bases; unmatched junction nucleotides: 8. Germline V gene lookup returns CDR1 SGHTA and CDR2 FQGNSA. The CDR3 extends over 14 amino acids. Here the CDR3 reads CASSYRGAGNTIYF. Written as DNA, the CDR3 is TGTGCCAGCTCATACAGGGGTGCGGGAAACACCATATATTTT.

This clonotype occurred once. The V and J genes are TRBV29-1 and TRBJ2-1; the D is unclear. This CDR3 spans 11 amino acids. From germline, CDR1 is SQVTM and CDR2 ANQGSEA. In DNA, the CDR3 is TGCACCGGAACGGTCTACAATGAGCAGTTCTTC. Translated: CTGTVYNEQFF.

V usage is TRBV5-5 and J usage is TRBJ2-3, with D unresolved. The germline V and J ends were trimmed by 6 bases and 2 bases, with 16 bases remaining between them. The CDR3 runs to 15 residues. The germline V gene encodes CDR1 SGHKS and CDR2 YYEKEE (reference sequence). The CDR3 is CASILVYGTTDTQYF. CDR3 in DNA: TGTGCCAGCATCCTGGTCTACGGCACCACAGATACGCAGTATTTT.

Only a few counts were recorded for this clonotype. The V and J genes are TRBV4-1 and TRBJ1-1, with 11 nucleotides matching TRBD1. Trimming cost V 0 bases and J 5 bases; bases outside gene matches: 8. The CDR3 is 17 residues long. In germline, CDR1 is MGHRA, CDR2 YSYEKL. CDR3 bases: TGCGCCAGCAGCCAAGAGGTGGGGACAGGGGGAAGGACTGAAGCTTTCTTT. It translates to CASSQEVGTGGRTEAFF.

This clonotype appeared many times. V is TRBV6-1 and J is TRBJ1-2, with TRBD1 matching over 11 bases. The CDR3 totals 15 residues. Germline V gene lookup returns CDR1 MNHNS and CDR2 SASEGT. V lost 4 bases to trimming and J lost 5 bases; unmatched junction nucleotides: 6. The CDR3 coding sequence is TGTGCCAGCAGTGTTCCTGGGACAGGGGGTTATGGCTACACCTTC. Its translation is CASSVPGTGGYGYTF.

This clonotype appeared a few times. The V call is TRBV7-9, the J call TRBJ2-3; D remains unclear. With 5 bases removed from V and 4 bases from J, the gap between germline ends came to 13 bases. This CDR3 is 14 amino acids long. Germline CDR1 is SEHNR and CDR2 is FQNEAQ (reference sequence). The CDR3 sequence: CASSIHRTADTQYF. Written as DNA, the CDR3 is TGTGCCAGCAGCATCCATCGCACAGCAGATACGCAGTATTTT.

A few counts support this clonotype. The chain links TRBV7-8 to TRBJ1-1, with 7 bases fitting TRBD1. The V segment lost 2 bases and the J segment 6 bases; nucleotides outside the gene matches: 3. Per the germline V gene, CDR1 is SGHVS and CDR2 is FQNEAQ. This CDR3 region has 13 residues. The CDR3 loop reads CASSLRTGAEAFF. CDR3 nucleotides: TGTGCCAGCAGCTTAAGGACAGGCGCTGAAGCTTTCTTT.

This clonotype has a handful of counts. CDR3 region: CASSQDGSGRTYEQYF. CDR3 DNA: TGCGCCAGCAGCCAAGATGGAAGCGGGCGAACCTACGAGCAGTACTTC. V is TRBV4-1 and J is TRBJ2-7; D may be TRBD2 (6 bases). There are 16 residues in the CDR3. V was trimmed by 0 bases and J by 2 bases, leaving 14 bases between them. Per the germline V gene, CDR1 is MGHRA and CDR2 is YSYEKL.

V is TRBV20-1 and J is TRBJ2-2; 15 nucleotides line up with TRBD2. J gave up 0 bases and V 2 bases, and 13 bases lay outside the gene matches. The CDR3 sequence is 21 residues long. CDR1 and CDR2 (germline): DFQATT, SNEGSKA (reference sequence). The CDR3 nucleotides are TGCAGTGCTAGAAGTATCCCGGGACTAGCGGGAGGACCACCGAACACCGGGGAGCTGTTTTTT. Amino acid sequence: CSARSIPGLAGGPPNTGELFF.

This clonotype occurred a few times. CDR3 DNA sequence: TGCAGTGGGAGCGGGGGGGTGCGAGGCTACACCTTC. It translates to CSGSGGVRGYTF. V is TRBV20-1 and J is TRBJ1-2, with D perhaps matching TRBD1 (5 bases). Germline CDR1 reads DFQATT; CDR2 reads SNEGSKA (reference sequence). The ends were cut back, 7 bases at V and 8 bases at J, with 17 bases in the middle. The CDR3 spans 12 residues.

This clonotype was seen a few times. CDR3: CASSPTLRTSGDYEQYF. Here the CDR3 DNA reads TGTGCCAGCAGCCCCACCCTTCGGACTAGCGGCGACTACGAGCAGTACTTC. The chain links TRBV11-2 to TRBJ2-7; 10 bases align to TRBD2. V was pared by 5 bases and J by 3 bases, with 13 bases of the junction left unmatched. This CDR3 contains 17 residues. Germline-derived CDR1 and CDR2 are SGHAT and FQNNGV.